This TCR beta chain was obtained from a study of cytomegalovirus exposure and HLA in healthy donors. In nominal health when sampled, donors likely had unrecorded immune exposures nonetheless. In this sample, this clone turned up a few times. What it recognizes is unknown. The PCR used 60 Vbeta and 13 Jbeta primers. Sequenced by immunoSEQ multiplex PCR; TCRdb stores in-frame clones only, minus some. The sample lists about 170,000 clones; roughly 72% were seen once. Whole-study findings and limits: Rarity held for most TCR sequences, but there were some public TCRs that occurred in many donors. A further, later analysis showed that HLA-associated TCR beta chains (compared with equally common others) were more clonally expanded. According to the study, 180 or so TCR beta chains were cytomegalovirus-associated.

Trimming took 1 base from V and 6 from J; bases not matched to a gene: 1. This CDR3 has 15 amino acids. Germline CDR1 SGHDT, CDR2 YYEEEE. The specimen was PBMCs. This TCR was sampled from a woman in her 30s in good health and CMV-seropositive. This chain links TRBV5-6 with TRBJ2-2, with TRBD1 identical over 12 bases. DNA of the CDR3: TGTGCCAGCAGCTTGTGGGACAGGGGGCCCGGGGAGCTGTTTTTT. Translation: CASSLWDRGPGELFF.